A single sample is the source of the 3 T cell receptor beta chains below, sequenced in a study of PD-L1 blockade in urothelial cancer. Sequencing used immunoSEQ multiplex PCR; TCRdb keeps in-frame clones, though not all of them. Of 50,000 or so clones listed, approximately 86% are singletons. Time point noted: pretreatment peripheral blood. Sequencing used PBMCs, obtained around atezolizumab (anti-PD-L1) treatment. These receptors all stem from a man between 60 and 75 years old with urothelial cancer.

The chain uses TRBV19 and TRBJ2-7; TRBD1 aligns across 7 bases. Per the germline V gene, CDR1 is LNHDA and CDR2 is SQIVND (reference sequence). The V segment lost 9 bases and the J segment 1 base; nucleotides outside the gene matches: 9. CDR3 length equals 14 residues. This CDR3 reads CASDSRDSSYEQYF. Here the CDR3 DNA reads TGTGCCAGCGACTCTAGGGACAGTTCCTACGAGCAGTACTTC.

Written as DNA, the CDR3 is TGCGCCAGCAGCTTGGGACTGGAGACCCAGTACTTC. Protein sequence: CASSLGLETQYF. The chain carries TRBV5-1 and TRBJ2-5, with unresolved D. This CDR3 has 12 residues. The germline V gene has CDR1 SGHRS and CDR2 YFSETQ. Trimming removed 0 bases from V and 5 bases from J, with 5 bases in between. The whole variable domain, remainder taken from reference TRBV5-1 and TRBJ2-5, is KAGVTQTPRYLIKTRGQQVTLSCSPISGHRSVSWYQQTPGQGLQFLFEYFSETQRNKGNFPGRFSGRQFSNSRSEMNVSTLELGDSALYLCASSLGLETQYFGPGTRLLVL.

The CDR3 sequence is CASSQASGQTYGYTF. The CDR3 nucleotides are TGTGCCAGCAGCCAAGCATCGGGACAGACCTATGGCTACACCTTC. This chain uses TRBV4-2 with TRBJ1-2, with 7 bases matching TRBD1. The length of the CDR3 is 15 residues. The V and J ends lost 1 base and 4 bases, in that order; junction bases with no gene match: 6. The V gene's germline CDR1 is LGHNA and CDR2 YNFKEQ.